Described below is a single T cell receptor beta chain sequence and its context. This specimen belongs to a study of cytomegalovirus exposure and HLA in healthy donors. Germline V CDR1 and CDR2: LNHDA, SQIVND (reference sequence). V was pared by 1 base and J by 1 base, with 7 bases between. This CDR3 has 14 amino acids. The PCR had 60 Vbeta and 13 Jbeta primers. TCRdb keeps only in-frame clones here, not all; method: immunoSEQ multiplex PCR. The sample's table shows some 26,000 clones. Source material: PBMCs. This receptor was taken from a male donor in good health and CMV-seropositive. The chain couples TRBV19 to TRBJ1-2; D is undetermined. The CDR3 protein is CASSIGQDNYGYTF. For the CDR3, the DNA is TGTGCCAGTAGTATAGGCCAGGATAACTATGGCTACACCTTC.